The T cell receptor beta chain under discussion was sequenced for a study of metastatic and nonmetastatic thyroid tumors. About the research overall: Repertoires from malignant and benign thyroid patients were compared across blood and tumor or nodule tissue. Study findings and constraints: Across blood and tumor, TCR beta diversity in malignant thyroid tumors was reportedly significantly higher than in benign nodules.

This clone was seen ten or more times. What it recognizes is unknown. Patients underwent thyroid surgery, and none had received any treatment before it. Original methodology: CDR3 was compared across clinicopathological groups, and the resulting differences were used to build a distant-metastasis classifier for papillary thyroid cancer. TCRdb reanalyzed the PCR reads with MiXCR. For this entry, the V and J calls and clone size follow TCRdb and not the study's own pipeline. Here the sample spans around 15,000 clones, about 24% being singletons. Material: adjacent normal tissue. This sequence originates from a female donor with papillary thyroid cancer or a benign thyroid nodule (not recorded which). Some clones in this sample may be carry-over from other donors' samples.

The DNA for the CDR3 is TGCGCCAGCAGCCAAGAAGAGGGGCCAGGGCCCCAGCATTTT. Amino acid sequence: CASSQEEGPGPQHF. The chain recombines TRBV4-1 with TRBJ1-5, with D tentatively TRBD1 (5 bases). V lost 0 bases and J lost 9, with 12 bases in between. This CDR3 region has 14 residues. CDR1 MGHRA and CDR2 YSYEKL come from the germline V gene.